The next 7 T cell receptor beta chains were all read from a single sample in a study of shared clonotypes between healthy human individuals. Sequenced by immunoSEQ multiplex PCR; TCRdb stores in-frame clones only, minus some. The sample records some 1 million clones, 60% to 80% being singletons. Sequences were obtained from memory CD4+ T cells sorted from blood. Subset: CD45RA-negative fraction. The receptors were sampled from a man aged 18 to 29 in good health.

The chain couples TRBV29-1 to TRBJ1-3; D gene unclear. The CDR3 is 15 amino acids. CDR1 and CDR2 (germline): SQVTM, ANQGSEA. Trimming pared 0 bases from V and 2 bases from J, leaving 11 bases between. The CDR3 DNA is TGCAGCGTTGAAGATCTGGGCGCGACTGGAAACACCATATATTTT. This translates into CSVEDLGATGNTIYF.

This clone was seen only a few times. V usage is TRBV28 and J usage is TRBJ1-5; TRBD1 agrees at 9 bases. The length of the CDR3 is 20 residues. The germline V gene has CDR1 MDHEN and CDR2 SYDVKM. Losses at the gene ends were 2 bases for V and 1 base for J; bases not matched to a gene: 15. CDR3 sequence (DNA): TGTGCCAGCAGTTTACCCCTTTCGGACAGGGGAGAATGGAGCAATCAGCCCCAGCATTTT. It yields the protein CASSLPLSDRGEWSNQPQHF.

This chain joins TRBV6-1 and TRBJ2-5, with D perhaps matching TRBD1 or TRBD2 (5 bases each). V lost 4 bases and J 2 bases, leaving 17 bases between the germline ends. CDR1 and CDR2 from the germline V gene are MNHNS and SASEGT. This CDR3 is 16 amino acids long. This CDR3 reads CASSVLGGMAQETQYF. The CDR3 DNA reads TGTGCCAGCAGTGTCCTTGGGGGTATGGCGCAAGAGACCCAGTACTTC.

The chain joins TRBV28 to TRBJ1-2; D is unresolved. Trimming shortened V by 2 bases and J by 4 bases, and 5 bases separated the two germline ends. This CDR3 has 12 residues. Germline V CDR1 and CDR2: MDHEN, SYDVKM. The DNA for the CDR3 is TGTGCCAGCAGTTTAGTTACCTATGGCTACACCTTC. Protein sequence: CASSLVTYGYTF.

This clone was found many times. The chain has TRBV7-9 and TRBJ2-5; tentatively, D is TRBD1 (5 bases). The CDR3 spans 14 residues. Germline values: CDR1 SEHNR, CDR2 FQNEAQ (reference sequence). V was clipped by 4 bases and J by 1 base, with 10 bases between them. The CDR3 spells CASSSGHTQETQYF. In nucleotides, the CDR3 is TGTGCCAGCAGCTCCGGACATACCCAAGAGACCCAGTACTTC.

V usage is TRBV6-1 and J usage is TRBJ1-4; a weak D match, TRBD1 (5 bases). The CDR3 contains 12 residues. Trimming took off 2 bases at V and 13 bases at J, with 11 bases between the two ends. Per germline, CDR1 MNHNS and CDR2 SASEGT. The CDR3 DNA reads TGTGCCAGCAGTGAAAGAGGGGAGGGACTGTTTTTT. It codes for CASSERGEGLFF.

On this clone itself: A much larger clone lies one base from this, so it may be a read error. The chain recombines TRBV11-2 with TRBJ1-1; the match to TRBD1 covers 7 bases. The germline V gene encodes CDR1 SGHAT and CDR2 FQNNGV. V was clipped by 5 bases and J by 1 base; unmatched bases: 4. The CDR3 is 14 amino acids. The CDR3 here is CASSPRQGNTEAFF. In DNA, the CDR3 is TGTGCCAGCAGCCCGAGACAGGGGAACACTGAAGCTTTCTTT.